This is a list of T cell receptor beta chains from one sample in a study of T cell repertoires in cytomegalovirus infection. TCRdb reprocessed the reads via MiXCR and lists one record per CDR3 protein. The repertoire consists of about 400,000 distinct CDR3 sequences, with 15% to 20% occurring once and the leading ten covering 8.5% to 10%. The sample was PBMCs. These receptors all come from a human donor in good health (CMV status not recorded). Some clones in this sample may be carry-over from other donors' samples. The CDR3 runs from the conserved cysteine through the conserved F or W. A D gene is named only where the DNA matches it firmly. Clone size is stated in some rows and not others, as once, few, many or a class when expanded.

clone size	D gene	J gene	V gene	CDR3 protein	CDR3 DNA
.	.	TRBJ1-2	TRBV12-3/TRBV12-4	CASSLIGLYGYTF	TGTGCCAGCAGTTTAATAGGGCTCTATGGCTACACCTTC
many	.	TRBJ2-1	TRBV20-1	CSAKGPVRYNEQFF	TGCAGTGCTAAGGGGCCAGTTCGCTACAATGAGCAGTTCTTC
many	TRBD2	TRBJ2-7	TRBV7-8	CASSVKLAGDYEQYF	TGTGCCAGCAGCGTAAAACTAGCGGGAGACTACGAGCAGTACTTC
few	.	TRBJ1-1	TRBV7-9	CASSLARYLDKGEAFF	TGTGCCAGCAGCTTAGCCCGATATCTCGACAAGGGAGAAGCTTTCTTT
.	.	TRBJ2-3	TRBV5-6	CASSSTWGARDTQYF	TGTGCCAGCAGCTCGACGTGGGGGGCGCGAGATACGCAGTATTTT
.	.	TRBJ2-7	TRBV7-2	CASSLVSGPTYEQYF	TGTGCCAGCAGCTTAGTGAGCGGGCCTACCTACGAGCAGTACTTC
.	.	TRBJ2-5	TRBV6-2/TRBV6-3	CASSDRLGSQETQYF	TGTGCCAGCAGCGACCGACTAGGAAGCCAAGAGACCCAGTACTTC
.	.	TRBJ1-5	TRBV15	CATSRGPGGRQPQHF	TGTGCCACCAGCAGAGGTCCCGGGGGCCGTCAGCCCCAGCATTTT
many	TRBD2	TRBJ2-5	TRBV7-9	CASSARGVQETQYF	TGTGCCAGCAGCGCCCGGGGGGTACAAGAGACCCAGTACTTC
.	.	TRBJ1-3	TRBV7-9	CASSLLSSGNTIYF	TGTGCCAGCAGCTTACTAAGCTCTGGAAACACCATATATTTT
.	TRBD2	TRBJ2-3	TRBV11-2	CASSFSATGGITDTQYF	TGTGCCAGCAGCTTTTCTGCGACGGGGGGAATCACAGATACGCAGTATTTT
many	.	TRBJ1-4	TRBV7-2	CASSPTSAYEKLFF	TGTGCCAGCAGCCCTACGTCCGCGTATGAAAAACTGTTTTTT
.	.	TRBJ2-5	TRBV7-9	CASSISLRMETQYF	TGTGCCAGCAGCATAAGCCTCCGGATGGAGACCCAGTACTTC
many	.	TRBJ2-5	TRBV7-2	CASSLGGGPGSTQYF	TGTGCCAGCAGCTTAGGTGGGGGCCCGGGGTCGACCCAGTACTTC
many	.	TRBJ1-1	TRBV7-9	CASSPTQGLRTEAFF	TGTGCCAGCAGCCCCACTCAGGGTCTCAGGACTGAAGCTTTCTTT
few	TRBD1	TRBJ2-1	TRBV29-1	CSVHSRTGGVDNEQFF	TGCAGCGTTCATTCCCGGACAGGGGGAGTGGACAATGAGCAGTTCTTC
.	.	TRBJ2-1	TRBV18	CASSPGAGDEQFF	TGTGCCAGCTCACCCGGTGCTGGGGATGAGCAGTTCTTC
.	TRBD2	TRBJ2-3	TRBV20-1	CSASPASGRALDTQYF	TGCAGTGCTAGTCCCGCTAGCGGGAGGGCATTAGATACGCAGTATTTT
.	.	TRBJ2-1	TRBV5-6	CASSLDRLLSYNEQFF	TGTGCCAGCAGCTTGGACCGTCTTCTCTCCTACAATGAGCAGTTCTTC
.	TRBD2	TRBJ2-1	TRBV4-1	CASSPRTSGGARHEQFF	TGCGCCAGCAGCCCTCGGACTAGCGGGGGGGCCCGCCATGAGCAGTTCTTC
.	.	TRBJ2-1	TRBV20-1	CSARGAAQVSNEQFF	TGCAGTGCTAGAGGTGCAGCCCAGGTTAGCAATGAGCAGTTCTTC
.	TRBD2	TRBJ2-7	TRBV6-2/TRBV6-3	CASSLTGGASGIYEQYF	TGTGCCAGCAGTCTGACAGGCGGCGCTAGCGGGATTTACGAGCAGTACTTC
.	.	TRBJ1-5	TRBV11-2	CASSLDGRQNQPQHF	TGTGCCAGCAGCTTAGATGGTAGACAGAATCAGCCCCAGCATTTT
.	TRBD2	TRBJ2-1	TRBV12-3/TRBV12-4	CASSYRAGGSYNEQFF	TGTGCCAGCAGTTATAGGGCGGGAGGGAGCTACAATGAGCAGTTCTTC
.	.	TRBJ2-5	TRBV10-3	CAISWGFPQETPYF	TGTGCCATCAGTTGGGGGTTCCCGCAAGAGACCCCGTACTTC
once	.	TRBJ1-6	TRBV10-3	CAISESLGRSNSPLHF	TGTGCCATCAGTGAGTCGTTGGGACGGTCCAATTCACCCCTCCACTTT
few	TRBD1	TRBJ2-3	TRBV10-3	CAISGGQTTDTQYF	TGTGCCATCAGTGGGGGACAGACTACAGATACGCAGTATTTT
many	TRBD1	TRBJ2-7	TRBV7-8	CASSFGQAYEQYF	TGTGCCAGCAGCTTTGGACAGGCCTACGAGCAGTACTTC
few	TRBD1	TRBJ1-1	TRBV10-3	CATSDRGQTEAFF	TGTGCCACCTCGGACAGGGGGCAGACTGAAGCTTTCTTT
.	TRBD1	TRBJ1-6	TRBV7-8	CASMDRVSYNSPLHF	TGTGCCAGCATGGACAGGGTCTCCTATAATTCACCCCTCCACTTT
many	.	TRBJ1-5	TRBV19	CAIGTGQPQHF	TGTGCCATTGGGACTGGTCAGCCCCAGCATTTT
few	.	TRBJ2-1	TRBV7-2	CASKVSPSEQFF	TGTGCCAGCAAGGTCTCCCCCAGTGAGCAGTTCTTC
few	TRBD2	TRBJ2-1	TRBV11-2	CASSYWGGNDEQFF	TGTGCCAGCAGCTATTGGGGGGGGAATGATGAGCAGTTCTTC
.	.	TRBJ1-2	TRBV12-3/TRBV12-4	CASSLTGTTNGYTF	TGTGCCAGCAGTTTGACCGGGACGACGAATGGCTACACCTTC
many	.	TRBJ2-3	TRBV7-2	CASSLTQATDTQYF	TGTGCCAGCAGCTTAACTCAAGCCACAGATACGCAGTATTTT
many	TRBD2	TRBJ2-7	TRBV28	CASSSPKLAKSYEQYF	TGTGCCAGCAGTTCGCCTAAACTAGCGAAGTCCTACGAGCAGTACTTC
few	.	TRBJ1-4	TRBV27	CASTADLTGKLFF	TGTGCCAGCACCGCGGACCTTACCGGAAAACTGTTTTTT
few	.	TRBJ1-6	TRBV6-2/TRBV6-3	CASNRGSDNSPLHF	TGTGCCAGCAATCGGGGCTCGGATAATTCACCCCTCCACTTT
many	.	TRBJ1-1	TRBV7-2	CASSLSQGNTEAFF	TGTGCCAGCAGCTTAAGCCAGGGGAACACTGAAGCTTTCTTT
few	TRBD2	TRBJ2-1	TRBV7-6	CASSYSGGDDEQFF	TGTGCCAGCAGCTATAGCGGGGGGGACGATGAGCAGTTCTTC
.	.	TRBJ2-5	TRBV7-8	CASSAPRNRGTQYF	TGTGCCAGCAGCGCCCCTAGGAACCGGGGGACCCAGTACTTC
many	.	TRBJ2-5	TRBV14	CASSLSGRETQYF	TGTGCCAGCAGCCTAAGCGGGCGGGAGACCCAGTACTTC